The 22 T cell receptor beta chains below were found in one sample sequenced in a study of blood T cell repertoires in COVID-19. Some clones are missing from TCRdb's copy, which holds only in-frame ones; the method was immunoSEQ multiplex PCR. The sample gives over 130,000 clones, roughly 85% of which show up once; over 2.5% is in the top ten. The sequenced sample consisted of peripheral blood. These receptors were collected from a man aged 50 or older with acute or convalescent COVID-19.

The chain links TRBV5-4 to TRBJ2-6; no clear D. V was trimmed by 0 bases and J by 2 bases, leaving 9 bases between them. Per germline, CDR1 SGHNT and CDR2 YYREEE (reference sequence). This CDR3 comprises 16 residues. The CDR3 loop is CASSLGYSTGANVLTF. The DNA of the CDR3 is TGTGCCAGCAGCTTGGGTTATAGTACTGGGGCCAACGTCCTGACTTTC.

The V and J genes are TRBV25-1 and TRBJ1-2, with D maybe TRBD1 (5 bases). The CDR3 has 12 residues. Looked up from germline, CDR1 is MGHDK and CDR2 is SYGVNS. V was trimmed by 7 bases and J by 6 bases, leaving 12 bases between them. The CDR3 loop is CASTFGGNGYTF. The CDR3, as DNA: TGTGCCAGCACCTTTGGGGGGAATGGCTACACCTTC.

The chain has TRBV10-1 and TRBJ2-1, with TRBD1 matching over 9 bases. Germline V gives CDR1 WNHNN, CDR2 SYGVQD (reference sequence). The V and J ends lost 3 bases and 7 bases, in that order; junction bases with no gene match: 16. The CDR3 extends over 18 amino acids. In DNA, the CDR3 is TGCGCCAGCAGTGATCCAAACCTCCGGGACAGGGTAGCAAATGAGCAGTTCTTC. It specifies CASSDPNLRDRVANEQFF.

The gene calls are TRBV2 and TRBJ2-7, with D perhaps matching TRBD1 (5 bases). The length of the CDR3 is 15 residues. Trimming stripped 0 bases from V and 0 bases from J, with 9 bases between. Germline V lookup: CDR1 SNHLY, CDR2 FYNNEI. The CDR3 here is CASSEAGLSSYEQYF. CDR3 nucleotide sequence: TGTGCCAGCAGTGAAGCGGGGCTGAGCTCCTACGAGCAGTACTTC.

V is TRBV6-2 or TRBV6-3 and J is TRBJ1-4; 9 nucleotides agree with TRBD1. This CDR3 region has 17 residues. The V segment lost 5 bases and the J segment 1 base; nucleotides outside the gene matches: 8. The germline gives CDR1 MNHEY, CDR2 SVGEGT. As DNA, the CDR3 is TGTGCCAGCAGTATACAGGGGGCGGGTGAAACTAATGAAAAACTGTTTTTT. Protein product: CASSIQGAGETNEKLFF.

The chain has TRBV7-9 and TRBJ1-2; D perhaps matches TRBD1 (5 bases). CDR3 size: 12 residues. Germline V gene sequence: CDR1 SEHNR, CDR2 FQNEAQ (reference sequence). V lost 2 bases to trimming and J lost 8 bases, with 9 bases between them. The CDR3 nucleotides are TGTGCCAGCAGCTTACAGGGTGGAGGCTACACCTTC. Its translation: CASSLQGGGYTF.

CDR3 in DNA: TGTGCCAGCAAAATGGACAGGGAAGGCTACGAGCAGTACTTC. This gives the protein CASKMDREGYEQYF. This chain connects TRBV21-1 to TRBJ2-7; the DNA was not used to check the table's D call, TRBD1. TRBV21-1 is a known pseudogene. The CDR3 runs to 14 residues.

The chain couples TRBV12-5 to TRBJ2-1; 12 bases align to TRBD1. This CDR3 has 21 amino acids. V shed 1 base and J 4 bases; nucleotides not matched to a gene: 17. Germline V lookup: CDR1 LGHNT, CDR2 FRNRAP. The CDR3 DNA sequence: TGTGCTAGTGGTTTGGGACCAAAGGGGACAGGGGGCTCGGTGGGATACAATGAGCAGTTCTTC. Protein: CASGLGPKGTGGSVGYNEQFF.

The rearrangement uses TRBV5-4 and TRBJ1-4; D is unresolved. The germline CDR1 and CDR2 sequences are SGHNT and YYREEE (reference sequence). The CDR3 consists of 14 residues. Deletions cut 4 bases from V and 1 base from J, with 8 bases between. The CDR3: CASSPELTNEKLFF. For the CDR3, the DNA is TGTGCCAGCAGCCCGGAGTTAACTAATGAAAAACTGTTTTTT.

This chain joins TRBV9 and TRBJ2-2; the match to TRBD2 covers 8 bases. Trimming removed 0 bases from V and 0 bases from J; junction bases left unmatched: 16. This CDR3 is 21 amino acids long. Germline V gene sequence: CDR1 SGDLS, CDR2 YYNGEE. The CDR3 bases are TGTGCCAGCAGCGTAGCCCCTCCGGGACTAGTGATCCAACCGAACACCGGGGAGCTGTTTTTT. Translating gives CASSVAPPGLVIQPNTGELFF.

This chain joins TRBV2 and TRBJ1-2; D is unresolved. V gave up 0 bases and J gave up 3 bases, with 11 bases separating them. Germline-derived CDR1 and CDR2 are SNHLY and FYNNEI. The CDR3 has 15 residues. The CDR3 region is CASSEARQDYYGYTF. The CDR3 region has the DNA TGTGCCAGCAGTGAAGCGAGGCAGGACTACTATGGCTACACCTTC. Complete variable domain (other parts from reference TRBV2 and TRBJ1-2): EPEVTQTPSHQVTQMGQEVILRCVPISNHLYFYWYRQILGQKVEFLVSFYNNEISEKSEIFDDQFSVERPDGSNFTLKIRSTKLEDSAMYFCASSEARQDYYGYTFGSGTRLTVV.

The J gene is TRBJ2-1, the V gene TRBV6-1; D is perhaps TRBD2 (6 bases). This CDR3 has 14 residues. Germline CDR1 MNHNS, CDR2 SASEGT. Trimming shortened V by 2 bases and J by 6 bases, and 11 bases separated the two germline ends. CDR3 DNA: TGTGCCAGCAGTGAACGCCAACTAGCCAATGAGCAGTTCTTC. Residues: CASSERQLANEQFF.

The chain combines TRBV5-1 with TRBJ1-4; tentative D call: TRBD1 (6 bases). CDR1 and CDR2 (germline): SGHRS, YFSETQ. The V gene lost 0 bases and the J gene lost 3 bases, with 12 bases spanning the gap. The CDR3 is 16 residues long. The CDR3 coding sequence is TGCGCCAGCAGCTTGGACCCGGGACAACCTAATGAAAAACTGTTTTTT. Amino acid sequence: CASSLDPGQPNEKLFF.

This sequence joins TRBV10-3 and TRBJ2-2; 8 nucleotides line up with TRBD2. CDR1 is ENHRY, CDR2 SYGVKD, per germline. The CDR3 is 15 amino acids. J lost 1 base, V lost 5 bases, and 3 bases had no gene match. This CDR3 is CAISPSGRNTGELFF. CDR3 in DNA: TGTGCCATCAGTCCGAGCGGGAGGAACACCGGGGAGCTGTTTTTT.

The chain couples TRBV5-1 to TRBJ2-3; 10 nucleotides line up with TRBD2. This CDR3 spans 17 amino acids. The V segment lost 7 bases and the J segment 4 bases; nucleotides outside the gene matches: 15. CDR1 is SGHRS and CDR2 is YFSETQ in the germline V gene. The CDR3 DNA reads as TGCGCCAGCGTGAGCGGGCTAGCGGGAGTAACATCAGATACGCAGTATTTT. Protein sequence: CASVSGLAGVTSDTQYF.

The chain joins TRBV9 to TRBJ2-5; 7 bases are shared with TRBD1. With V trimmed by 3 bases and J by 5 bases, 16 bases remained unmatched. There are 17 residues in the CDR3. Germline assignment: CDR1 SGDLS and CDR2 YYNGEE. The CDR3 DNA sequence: TGTGCCAGCAGCGCCCGCAAGGACAGGTATAGGGAGGAGACCCAGTACTTC. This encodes CASSARKDRYREETQYF.

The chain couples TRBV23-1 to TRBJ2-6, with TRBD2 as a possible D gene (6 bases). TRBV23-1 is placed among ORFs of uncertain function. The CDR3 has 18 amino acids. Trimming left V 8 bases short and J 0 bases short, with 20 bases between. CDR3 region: CASLKGRGRFSGANVLTF. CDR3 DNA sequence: TGCGCCAGCCTTAAGGGGCGGGGCAGATTCTCTGGGGCCAACGTCCTGACTTTC.

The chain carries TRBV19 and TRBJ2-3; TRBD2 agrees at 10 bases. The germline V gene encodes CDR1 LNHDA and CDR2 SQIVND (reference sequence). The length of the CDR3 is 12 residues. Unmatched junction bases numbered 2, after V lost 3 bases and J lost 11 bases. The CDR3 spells CASSILAGEQYF. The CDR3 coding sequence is TGTGCCAGTAGTATTCTAGCGGGGGAGCAGTATTTT. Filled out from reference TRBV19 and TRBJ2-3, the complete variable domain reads DGGITQSPKYLFRKEGQNVTLSCEQNLNHDAMYWYRQDPGQGLRLIYYSQIVNDFQKGDIAEGYSVSREKKESFPLTVTSAQKNPTAFYLCASSILAGEQYFGPGTRLTVL.

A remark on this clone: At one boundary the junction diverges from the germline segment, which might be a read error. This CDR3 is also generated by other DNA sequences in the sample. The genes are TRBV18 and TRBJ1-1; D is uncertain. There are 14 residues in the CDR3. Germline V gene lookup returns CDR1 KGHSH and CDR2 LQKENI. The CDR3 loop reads CASSAGFLNTEAFF. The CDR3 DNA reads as TGTGCCAGCTCCGCGGGGTTTCTGAACACTGAGGCTTTCTTT.

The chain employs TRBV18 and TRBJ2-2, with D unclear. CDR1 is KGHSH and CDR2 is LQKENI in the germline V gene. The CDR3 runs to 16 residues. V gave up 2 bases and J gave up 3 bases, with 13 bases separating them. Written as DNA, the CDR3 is TGTGCCAGCTCACCAGTGGCGGCAGTCGACACCGGGGAGCTGTTTTTT. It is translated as CASSPVAAVDTGELFF. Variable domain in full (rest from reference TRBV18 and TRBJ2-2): NAGVMQNPRHLVRRRGQEARLRCSPMKGHSHVYWYRQLPEEGLKFMVYLQKENIIDESGMPKERFSAEFPKEGPSILRIQQVVRGDSAAYFCASSPVAAVDTGELFFGEGSRLTVL.

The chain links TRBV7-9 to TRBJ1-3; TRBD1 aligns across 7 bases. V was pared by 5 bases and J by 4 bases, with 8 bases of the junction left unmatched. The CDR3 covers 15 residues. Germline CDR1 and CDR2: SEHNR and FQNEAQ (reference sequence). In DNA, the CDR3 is TGTGCCAGCAGCCGACAGGGTACCTTAGGAAACACCATATATTTT. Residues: CASSRQGTLGNTIYF.

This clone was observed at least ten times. Here the CDR3 DNA reads TGTGCCAGCAGCGTAGTTGAGAGCTACCAAGAGACCCAGTACTTC. Protein: CASSVVESYQETQYF. The chain combines TRBV9 with TRBJ2-5; D remains ambiguous. The V end lost 0 bases, the J end lost 0 bases, and 9 bases lay between the germline ends. Germline CDR1 and CDR2: SGDLS and YYNGEE. This CDR3 has 15 residues.